This is a list of T cell receptor beta chains from one sample in a study of blood T cell repertoires in COVID-19. The protocol was immunoSEQ multiplex PCR, while the TCRdb copy is restricted to in-frame clones and leaves out a portion. The top ten clones hold about 0.83% of a sample with about 370,000 clones, approximately 90% of them seen once. The sequenced material came from PBMCs or T cells enriched from blood (not recorded which). These receptors came from a woman between 35 and 50 years old who had been exposed to COVID-19. Each CDR3 is given with its conserved first and last residue.

v_gene: TRBV2
j_gene: TRBJ1-1
CDR3aa: CASSAGQGDPEAFF

v_gene: TRBV19
j_gene: TRBJ1-5
CDR3aa: CASRIEGQGAGQPQHF

v_gene: TRBV7-9
j_gene: TRBJ1-1
CDR3aa: CASSLGTVAEAFF

v_gene: TRBV2
j_gene: TRBJ2-1
CDR3aa: CASSKLAGGGDEQFF

v_gene: TRBV4-1
j_gene: TRBJ2-5
CDR3aa: CASSQETDRGGKTQYF

v_gene: TRBV11-3
j_gene: TRBJ2-1
CDR3aa: CASSLRRTGAGNEQFF

v_gene: TRBV20-1
j_gene: TRBJ2-2
CDR3aa: CSASISGGDGELFF

v_gene: TRBV5-1
j_gene: TRBJ1-2
CDR3aa: CASSSSGGGNKGYTF

v_gene: TRBV30
j_gene: TRBJ2-1
CDR3aa: CAWSVAGGRHEQFF

v_gene: TRBV5-1
j_gene: TRBJ1-1
CDR3aa: CASSLQTGKNTEAFF